These T cell receptor beta chains were read from a single sample in a study of CD4 T cells in relation to SARS-CoV-2 and coronaviruses. Here immunoSEQ multiplex PCR was the method, and the copy in TCRdb shows in-frame clones only, minus some. Of about 68,000 clones in the sample, 85% to 95% were seen once. Sequencing was carried out using naive CD4+ T cells from PBMCs. These receptor sequences come from a human donor in good health. The CDR3 runs from the conserved cysteine through the conserved F or W. The D gene is left open where the match is weak. Clone size appears in some rows only: once, few, many, or a class for an expanded clone.

J gene: TRBJ2-2; V gene: TRBV6-1; clone size: NA; D gene: NA; CDR3 DNA: TGTGCCACCAAGACAGGAAACACCGGGGAGCTGTTTTTT; CDR3 protein: CATKTGNTGELFF
J gene: TRBJ2-3; V gene: TRBV11-2; clone size: NA; D gene: NA; CDR3 DNA: TGTGCCAGCAGCTTAGGGGCCACCGGAGATACGCAGTATTTT; CDR3 protein: CASSLGATGDTQYF
J gene: TRBJ2-3; V gene: TRBV5-1; clone size: NA; D gene: NA; CDR3 DNA: TGCGCCAGCAGTTTAAGGCCGGGACGGAGCACAGATACGCAGTATTTT; CDR3 protein: CASSLRPGRSTDTQYF
J gene: TRBJ2-3; V gene: TRBV9; clone size: once; D gene: TRBD1; CDR3 DNA: TGTGCCAGCAGCGTAGCAGGGGGCTCTGGCACAGATACGCAGTATTTT; CDR3 protein: CASSVAGGSGTDTQYF
J gene: TRBJ1-5; V gene: TRBV28; clone size: NA; D gene: TRBD1; CDR3 DNA: TGTGCCAGCAGTTTGGTAGGGGGCGAGCGCAATCAGCCCCAGCATTTT; CDR3 protein: CASSLVGGERNQPQHF
J gene: TRBJ1-2; V gene: TRBV28; clone size: NA; D gene: NA; CDR3 DNA: TGTGCCAGCAGTTTGACCCTCCGGGGCTACACCTTC; CDR3 protein: CASSLTLRGYTF
J gene: TRBJ1-4; V gene: TRBV7-9; clone size: NA; D gene: NA; CDR3 DNA: TGTGCCAGCAGCTTAGGCGGCTCGGGGCTGTTTTTT; CDR3 protein: CASSLGGSGLFF
J gene: TRBJ1-2; V gene: TRBV28; clone size: NA; D gene: NA; CDR3 DNA: TGTGCCAGCAGCCCGGGGGGGGCTAACTATGGCTACACCTTC; CDR3 protein: CASSPGGANYGYTF
J gene: TRBJ1-1; V gene: TRBV5-4; clone size: NA; D gene: NA; CDR3 DNA: TGTGCCAGCGGCACATACTCCCCGGGGGACACTGAAGCTTTCTTT; CDR3 protein: CASGTYSPGDTEAFF
J gene: TRBJ1-2; V gene: TRBV7-9; clone size: NA; D gene: NA; CDR3 DNA: TGTGCCAGCAGCTTATTAACAGGGAACTATGGCTACACCTTC; CDR3 protein: CASSLLTGNYGYTF
J gene: TRBJ1-1; V gene: TRBV5-1; clone size: NA; D gene: NA; CDR3 DNA: TGCGCCAGCACCCCCTCTTCCTTTGGGGCCTCGAACACTGAAGCTTTCTTT; CDR3 protein: CASTPSSFGASNTEAFF
J gene: TRBJ2-7; V gene: TRBV24-1; clone size: NA; D gene: TRBD1; CDR3 DNA: TGTGCCACCAGTGACTCGGGACAGGGGGCCTACGAGCAGTACTTC; CDR3 protein: CATSDSGQGAYEQYF
J gene: TRBJ1-5; V gene: TRBV30; clone size: NA; D gene: NA; CDR3 DNA: TGTGCCTGGAGTGTACCAGGGTGGCATCAGCCCCAGCATTTT; CDR3 protein: CAWSVPGWHQPQHF
J gene: TRBJ2-5; V gene: TRBV27; clone size: NA; D gene: NA; CDR3 DNA: TGTGCCAGCAGTCAAGGGCGATTAGGAGAGACCCAGTACTTC; CDR3 protein: CASSQGRLGETQYF
J gene: TRBJ1-3; V gene: TRBV6-5; clone size: NA; D gene: NA; CDR3 DNA: TGTGCCACCCAGAGGAGCTCTGGAAACACCATATATTTT; CDR3 protein: CATQRSSGNTIYF
J gene: TRBJ1-5; V gene: TRBV5-6; clone size: NA; D gene: NA; CDR3 DNA: TGTGCCAGCAGCTTGGCTGGGAGACTTAATCAGCCCCAGCATTTT; CDR3 protein: CASSLAGRLNQPQHF
J gene: TRBJ2-5; V gene: TRBV7-9; clone size: once; D gene: NA; CDR3 DNA: TGTGCCAGCAGTCGAAATTGGGGCAACCAAGAGACCCAGTACTTC; CDR3 protein: CASSRNWGNQETQYF
J gene: TRBJ2-7; V gene: TRBV3-1/TRBV3-2; clone size: NA; D gene: NA; CDR3 DNA: TGTGCCAGCAGCCAAGGACCTGGGCCTACCTACGAGCAGTACTTC; CDR3 protein: CASSQGPGPTYEQYF
J gene: TRBJ2-1; V gene: TRBV19; clone size: NA; D gene: NA; CDR3 DNA: TGTGCCAGTAGTATTCTGTCAGAGGGCAATGATGAGCAGTTCTTC; CDR3 protein: CASSILSEGNDEQFF
J gene: TRBJ2-7; V gene: TRBV11-2; clone size: NA; D gene: NA; CDR3 DNA: TGTGCCAGCAGCTTAGGTAGCCGGGGACTCCCGACCTACGAGCAGTACTTC; CDR3 protein: CASSLGSRGLPTYEQYF
J gene: TRBJ2-2; V gene: TRBV24-1; clone size: NA; D gene: NA; CDR3 DNA: TGTGCCACCGGGATACTCGGGGCAGGACTCACCGGGGAGCTGTTTTTT; CDR3 protein: CATGILGAGLTGELFF
J gene: TRBJ2-1; V gene: TRBV19; clone size: NA; D gene: NA; CDR3 DNA: TGTGCCAGTAGTACTAGACGGGAGTACAATGAGCAGTTCTTC; CDR3 protein: CASSTRREYNEQFF